This TCR beta chain was identified in a study of cytomegalovirus exposure and HLA in healthy donors. Study overall: HLA-typed donors were the source of about 90 million unique TCRs held in an early data release.

CDR1 and CDR2 (germline): MNHNS, SASEGT. The CDR3 spans 13 residues. V lost 8 bases, J lost 0 bases, and 10 bases lay in between. Study observations and caveats: Using the classifier, cytomegalovirus status was reportedly diagnosed with high specificity and sensitivity. The authors assumed roughly uniform sequencing depth across donors for presence/absence analyses. Associated with HLA alleles at 0.05 false discovery rate in a later analysis were 16,951 TCR beta sequences.

The table lists this clone with a few counts. Antigen unknown. Amplification used 60 Vbeta primers and 13 Jbeta primers. Sequencing was performed with immunoSEQ multiplex PCR; in TCRdb, only in-frame clones are kept and a portion is missing. The sample includes 110,000 to 150,000 clones, 70% seen only once; the top ten take about 1.5%. V gene TRBV6-1 combines with J gene TRBJ2-5; possibly TRBD2 for D (6 bases). The sample comprised PBMCs. This clonotype originated in a woman aged 25 to 39 in good health and CMV-seronegative. The CDR3 here is CASGGMYQETQYF. The DNA for the CDR3 is TGTGCCAGCGGGGGGATGTACCAAGAGACCCAGTACTTC.